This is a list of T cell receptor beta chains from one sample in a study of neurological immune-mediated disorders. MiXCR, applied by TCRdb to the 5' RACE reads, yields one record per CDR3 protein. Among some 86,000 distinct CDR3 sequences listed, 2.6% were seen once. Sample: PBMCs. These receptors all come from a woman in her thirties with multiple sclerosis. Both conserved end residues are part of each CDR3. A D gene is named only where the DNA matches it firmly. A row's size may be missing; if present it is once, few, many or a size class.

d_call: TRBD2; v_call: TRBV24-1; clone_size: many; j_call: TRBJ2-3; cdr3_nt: TGTGCCACCAGTGGTAGCGGGAGCACAGATACGCAGTATTTT; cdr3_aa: CATSGSGSTDTQYF
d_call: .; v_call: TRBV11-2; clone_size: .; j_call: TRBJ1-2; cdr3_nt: TGTGCCAGCAGCTCCGGGGGCAGGACCTTCCCGTATGGCTACACCTTC; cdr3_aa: CASSSGGRTFPYGYTF
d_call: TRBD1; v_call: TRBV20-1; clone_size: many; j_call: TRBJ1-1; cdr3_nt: TGCAGTGCTAGATTAGGACAGGGGAACACTGAAGCTTTCTTT; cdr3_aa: CSARLGQGNTEAFF
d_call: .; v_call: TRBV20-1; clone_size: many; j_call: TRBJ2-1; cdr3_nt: TGCAGTGCTAGTGGGTCGCCGAGCTCCTACAATGAGCAGTTCTTC; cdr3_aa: CSASGSPSSYNEQFF
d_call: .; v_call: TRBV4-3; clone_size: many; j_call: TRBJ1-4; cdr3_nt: TGCGCCAGCAGCCAAGAATCTCGGGGAAGTGGGTACGAAAAACTGTTTTTT; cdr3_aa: CASSQESRGSGYEKLFF
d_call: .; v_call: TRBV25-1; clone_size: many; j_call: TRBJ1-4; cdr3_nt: TGTGCCAGCAGTCGAGGGACCTCTAAACTGTTTTTT; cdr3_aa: CASSRGTSKLFF
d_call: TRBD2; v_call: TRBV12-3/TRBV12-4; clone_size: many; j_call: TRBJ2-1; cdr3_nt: TGTGCCAGCAGTTTTCGTCTAGCGGGAGCCTCCATAATGAATGAGCAGTTCTTC; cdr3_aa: CASSFRLAGASIMNEQFF
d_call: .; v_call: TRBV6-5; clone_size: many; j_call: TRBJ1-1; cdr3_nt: TGTGCCAGCAGCACCCCACCAACTGAAGCTTTCTTT; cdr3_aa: CASSTPPTEAFF
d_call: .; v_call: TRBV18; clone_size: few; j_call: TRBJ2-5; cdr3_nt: TGTGCCAGCTCACCCGGTTCAGGGTCGGAGACCCAGTACTTC; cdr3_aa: CASSPGSGSETQYF
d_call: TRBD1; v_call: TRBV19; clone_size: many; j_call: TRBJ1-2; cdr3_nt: TGTGCCAGTAGGTGGGACAGTCCTATACTCGGTGGCTACACCTTC; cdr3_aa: CASRWDSPILGGYTF
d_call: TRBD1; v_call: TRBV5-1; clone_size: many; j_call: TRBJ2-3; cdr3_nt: TGCGCCAGCAGCACCGGGACAGGGCAAACCACAGATACGCAGTATTTT; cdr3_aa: CASSTGTGQTTDTQYF
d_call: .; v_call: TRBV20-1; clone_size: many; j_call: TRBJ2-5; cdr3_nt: TGCAGTGCTCCCTGGGGGGTGAGGGAGACCCAGTACTTC; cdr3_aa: CSAPWGVRETQYF
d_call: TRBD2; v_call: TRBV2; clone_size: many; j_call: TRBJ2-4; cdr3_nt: TGTGCCAGCAGTGAGGGGAGCGGGGCCGCGAAAAACATTCAGTACTTC; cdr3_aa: CASSEGSGAAKNIQYF
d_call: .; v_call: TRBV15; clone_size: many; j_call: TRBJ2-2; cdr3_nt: TGTGCCACCAGCAGAGATGGGACACCCACCGGGGAGCTGTTTTTT; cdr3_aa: CATSRDGTPTGELFF
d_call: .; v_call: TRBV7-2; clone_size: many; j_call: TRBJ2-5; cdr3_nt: TGTGCCAGCAGCTTCTCCGGACAGAACCAAGAGACCCAGTACTTC; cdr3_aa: CASSFSGQNQETQYF